This T cell receptor beta chain comes out of a study of graft-versus-host responses after intestinal transplantation. This clone was observed a handful of times. Trimming cost V 5 bases and J 5 bases, with 21 bases left between them. CDR1 SGHAT and CDR2 FQNNGV come from the germline V gene. This CDR3 spans 16 amino acids. Repertoires were generated with immunoSEQ multiplex PCR, while TCRdb's copy carries only in-frame clones and drops some. The sample includes around 12,000 clones, roughly 93% of them seen just once. The sequence was obtained from a human patient who received an intestinal transplant, so some T cells may come from the graft donor. The V gene is TRBV11-2, the J gene TRBJ2-5; D gene unclear. The sample consisted of PBMCs, taken 950 to 1,300 days after intestinal transplantation. The DNA of the CDR3 is TGTGCCAGCAGCGTAGGCGGCCTACCCCTACGGGAGACCCAGTACTTC. Its translation: CASSVGGLPLRETQYF.